This passage covers 3 T cell receptor beta chains from one sample sequenced in a study of blood T cell repertoires in COVID-19. The data were produced by immunoSEQ multiplex PCR, yet TCRdb's version contains in-frame clones alone and is incomplete. The table shows hundreds of thousands of clones, with under 95% occurring only once. Sample: peripheral blood. The source of these receptors is a woman aged 18-29 years who had recovered from COVID-19.

V usage is TRBV5-1 and J usage is TRBJ2-5; TRBD1 matches 9 bases. The V gene end was trimmed by 0 bases and the J gene end by 13 bases; junction bases not matched to a gene: 16. Germline V CDR1 and CDR2: SGHRS, YFSETQ. The CDR3 extends over 16 amino acids. CDR3 residues: CASSLDPGTGRWNGYF. The CDR3 nucleotides are TGCGCCAGCAGCTTGGATCCCGGGACAGGGCGTTGGAATGGGTACTTC.

The chain employs TRBV6-6 and TRBJ2-5, with 10 positions matching TRBD2. There are 16 residues in the CDR3. The germline CDR1 and CDR2 sequences are MNHNY and SVGAGI (reference sequence). V lost 3 bases, J lost 4 bases, and 8 bases stayed unmatched. CDR3 DNA: TGTGCCAGCAGTTATCTGGGGAAGCGGGAGGGAGAGACCCAGTACTTC. Translation: CASSYLGKREGETQYF.

This clone was seen a few times. As DNA, the CDR3 is TGTGCCAGCAGCTTAGGCCGCGGGGGGGAGCAGTACGTC. Protein product: CASSLGRGGEQYV. This sequence joins TRBV7-9 and TRBJ2-7, with TRBD2 identical over 8 bases. CDR1 is SEHNR and CDR2 is FQNEAQ in the germline V gene (reference sequence). The CDR3 consists of 13 residues. After removal of 1 base from V and 7 bases from J, the junction contained 3 bases not matched to a gene.